A single sample gave rise to the 17 T cell receptor beta chains below, sequenced in a study of Ad26.COV2.S vaccination and SARS-CoV-2 variants. Treatment in this sample: roughly 19 received Ad26.COV2.S at low or high dose, single or two shots; about five received placebo; per-sample allocation not given. Day 63 after the first injection of vaccine or placebo was the sampling time. The method was immunoSEQ multiplex PCR; TCRdb's version includes in-frame clones alone and lacks a portion of them. The sample records 510,000 or so clones, roughly nine tenths being singletons. The material was peripheral blood, obtained in a trial of Ad26.COV2.S vaccine versus placebo. Every receptor here comes from a person aged 18 to 65 who received the Ad26.COV2.S COVID-19 vaccine or a placebo.

This clone has a single count. This chain connects TRBV7-2 to TRBJ1-2; TRBD1 might be the D (5 bases). Germline assignment: CDR1 SGHTA and CDR2 FQGNSA. CDR3 length equals 15 residues. The germline V and J ends were trimmed by 1 base and 7 bases, with 16 bases remaining between them. The CDR3 nucleotides are TGTGCCAGCAGCTTAGACCCGACAGTTGTGGGTGGCTACACCTTC. The encoded protein is CASSLDPTVVGGYTF.

The genes are TRBV28 and TRBJ1-5, with D possibly TRBD1 on 5 matching bases. The CDR3 sequence is 16 residues long. The germline CDR1 and CDR2 sequences are MDHEN and SYDVKM. Trimming removed 2 bases from V and 3 bases from J, with 14 bases in between. CDR3 nucleotide sequence: TGTGCCAGCAGTTTAAGGGGCAGGACGAACAATCAGCCCCAGCATTTT. Translating gives CASSLRGRTNNQPQHF.

This sequence joins TRBV19 and TRBJ2-5; D is perhaps TRBD1 or TRBD2 (5 bases each). The V gene's germline CDR1 is LNHDA and CDR2 SQIVND (reference sequence). Trimming took off 5 bases at V and 5 bases at J, with 6 bases between the two ends. The CDR3 sequence is 11 residues long. The CDR3 reads CASSWGETQYF. The CDR3 DNA reads as TGTGCCAGTAGTTGGGGGGAGACCCAGTACTTC. Based on the CDR3 plus reference TRBV19 and TRBJ2-5, the full variable domain is DGGITQSPKYLFRKEGQNVTLSCEQNLNHDAMYWYRQDPGQGLRLIYYSQIVNDFQKGDIAEGYSVSREKKESFPLTVTSAQKNPTAFYLCASSWGETQYFGPGTRLLVL.

The rearrangement joins TRBV27 to TRBJ2-3; 12 bases agree with TRBD2. The CDR3 has 16 amino acids. Germline V lookup: CDR1 MNHEY, CDR2 SMNVEV (reference sequence). The V and J ends lost 8 bases and 4 bases, in that order; junction bases with no gene match: 10. The CDR3 sequence: CASRDIRLAGADTQYF. CDR3 nucleotides: TGTGCCAGCCGTGATATAAGACTAGCGGGAGCAGATACGCAGTATTTT.

The chain links TRBV7-2 to TRBJ1-6, with TRBD1 as a possible D gene (5 bases). The CDR3 extends over 14 amino acids. V dropped 5 bases and J dropped 7 bases, with 12 bases sitting between them. CDR1 is SGHTA and CDR2 is FQGNSA in the germline V gene. Here the CDR3 DNA reads TGTGCCAGCAGCCCCCCAGGGCTCAATTCACCCCTCCACTTT. It codes for CASSPPGLNSPLHF.

Turning to this clone: Within the sample, other DNA sequences also encode this same CDR3. The chain joins TRBV28 to TRBJ2-7, with D unclear. Looked up from germline, CDR1 is MDHEN and CDR2 is SYDVKM. V lost 3 bases and J 4 bases, leaving 4 bases between the germline ends. This CDR3 contains 11 residues. CDR3: CASSLEYEQYF. CDR3 coding DNA: TGTGCCAGCAGTTTGGAATACGAGCAGTACTTC.

This chain links TRBV28 with TRBJ1-2, with unresolved D. The CDR3 covers 11 residues. Trimming took off 4 bases at V and 12 bases at J, with 12 bases between the two ends. Germline V lookup: CDR1 MDHEN, CDR2 SYDVKM. The CDR3, as DNA: TGTGCCAGCAGTTCGCCGCTTCGACACACCTTC. This encodes CASSSPLRHTF.

The genes are TRBV2 and TRBJ2-3; 7 nucleotides agree with TRBD2. J gave up 1 base and V 7 bases, and 5 bases lay outside the gene matches. Germline values: CDR1 SNHLY, CDR2 FYNNEI. This CDR3 has 14 residues. The CDR3, as DNA: TGTGCCAGCAAGCGGGACTACCGCACAGATACGCAGTATTTT. The encoded protein is CASKRDYRTDTQYF.

This clone was counted a single time. The chain is built from TRBV7-3 and TRBJ2-5; 7 positions match TRBD2. The CDR3 runs 13 residues. Unmatched junction bases numbered 6, after V lost 6 bases and J lost 5 bases. CDR1 is SGHTA and CDR2 is FQGTGA in the germline V gene. This CDR3 reads CASSRTSRETQYF. The CDR3 DNA sequence: TGTGCCAGCAGTCGGACTAGTCGGGAGACCCAGTACTTC.

This chain connects TRBV19 to TRBJ2-4, with 7 positions matching TRBD1. Germline V gene lookup returns CDR1 LNHDA and CDR2 SQIVND (reference sequence). V gave up 1 base and J gave up 3 bases; unmatched junction bases: 12. The CDR3 has 18 residues. CDR3 in amino acids: CASSIATGTGAVKNIQYF. In DNA, the CDR3 is TGTGCCAGTAGTATAGCTACCGGTACAGGGGCCGTCAAAAACATTCAGTACTTC. Filled out from reference TRBV19 and TRBJ2-4, the complete variable domain reads DGGITQSPKYLFRKEGQNVTLSCEQNLNHDAMYWYRQDPGQGLRLIYYSQIVNDFQKGDIAEGYSVSREKKESFPLTVTSAQKNPTAFYLCASSIATGTGAVKNIQYFGAGTRLSVL.

This chain connects TRBV6-2 or TRBV6-3 to TRBJ1-1, with D maybe TRBD1 (6 bases). The CDR3 is 14 amino acids. Germline loops: CDR1 MNHEY, CDR2 SVGEGT. V lost 5 bases to trimming and J lost 2 bases, with 12 bases between them. As DNA, the CDR3 is TGTGCCAGCAGTCCCGGACAGCTAAACACTGAAGCTTTCTTT. Its translation is CASSPGQLNTEAFF.

The chain combines TRBV5-6 with TRBJ2-4; tentatively, D is TRBD1 (6 bases). Germline CDR1 and CDR2: SGHDT and YYEEEE. V was trimmed by 0 bases and J by 14 bases, leaving 12 bases between them. There are 12 residues in the CDR3. Written as DNA, the CDR3 is TGTGCCAGCAGCTTGGGAGTGGGGGCTAAGTACTTC. Its translation is CASSLGVGAKYF. Looking up the rest from reference TRBV5-6 and TRBJ2-4 gives the full variable domain: DAGVTQSPTHLIKTRGQQVTLRCSPKSGHDTVSWYQQALGQGPQFIFQYYEEEERQRGNFPDRFSGHQFPNYSSELNVNALLLGDSALYLCASSLGVGAKYFGAGTRLSVL.

V usage is TRBV28 and J usage is TRBJ1-2; maybe TRBD1 (5 bases). The germline V gene has CDR1 MDHEN and CDR2 SYDVKM. There are 13 residues in the CDR3. Trimming stripped 8 bases from V and 4 bases from J, with 14 bases between. The CDR3 nucleotides read TGTGCCAGCGCCAGGGTGCTTGCCTATGGCTACACCTTC. Translation gives CASARVLAYGYTF.

The chain employs TRBV7-9 and TRBJ2-3; D is unresolved. This CDR3 has 13 amino acids. Germline V gene sequence: CDR1 SEHNR, CDR2 FQNEAQ (reference sequence). V was shortened by 5 bases and J by 3 bases, with 9 bases between the two germline ends. CDR3: CASSRTGTDTQYF. The CDR3 DNA reads TGTGCCAGCAGCCGTACCGGGACAGATACGCAGTATTTT.

This clone appeared once. The genes are TRBV28 and TRBJ1-5; D is unclear. The CDR3 extends over 12 amino acids. Germline V gene sequence: CDR1 MDHEN, CDR2 SYDVKM. V lost 8 bases and J 5 bases, leaving 10 bases between the germline ends. The CDR3 sequence is CASAKDHQPQHF. The CDR3 bases are TGTGCCAGCGCAAAGGACCATCAGCCCCAGCATTTT.

This chain links TRBV6-6 with TRBJ1-5; TRBD1 might be the D (6 bases). The V end lost 0 bases, the J end lost 5 bases, and 14 bases lay between the germline ends. Germline CDR1 reads MNHNY; CDR2 reads SVGAGI (reference sequence). CDR3 length equals 16 residues. The CDR3 region is CASSYSGFRGDQPQHF. CDR3 nucleotides: TGTGCCAGCAGTTACTCGGGGTTTAGGGGGGATCAGCCCCAGCATTTT.

V is TRBV5-1 and J is TRBJ1-4; D perhaps matches TRBD1 (5 bases). Germline CDR1 reads SGHRS; CDR2 reads YFSETQ. The CDR3 is 15 amino acids. With 0 bases removed from V and 7 bases from J, the gap between germline ends came to 13 bases. CDR3 DNA: TGCGCCAGCAGCTTGGCCGGCAGGGAGGTTGAAAAACTGTTTTTT. Encoded protein: CASSLAGREVEKLFF.